These T cell receptor beta chains were read from a single sample in a study of cytomegalovirus exposure and HLA in healthy donors. The data were produced by immunoSEQ multiplex PCR, yet TCRdb's version contains in-frame clones alone and is incomplete. Among 130,000 to 150,000 clones, 60% to 85% were seen once, and the ten largest hold nearly 7%. Specimen: PBMCs. Receptors were obtained from a man aged 40-55 years in good health and CMV-seropositive. Each CDR3 is given with its conserved first and last residue. D genes are given only for firm matches. Part of the rows lack a size; the others show once, few, many or a class for expanded clones.

size | J | D | V | DNA | CDR3
NA | TRBJ1-1 | NA | TRBV14 | TGTGCCAGCAGCCCAGACGGGGGGCGGAACACTGAAGCTTTCTTT | CASSPDGGRNTEAFF
few | TRBJ2-3 | TRBD2 | TRBV5-5 | TGTGCCAGCAGCCATCCCACTAGCGGGGGCACAGATACGCAGTATTTT | CASSHPTSGGTDTQYF
NA | TRBJ1-5 | NA | TRBV6-6 | TGTGCCAGCAGTTACCCCAGGAATGGGAATCAGCCCCAGCATTTT | CASSYPRNGNQPQHF
NA | TRBJ2-5 | TRBD2 | TRBV5-6 | TGTGCCAGCAGCTTAGGACTAGCCCAAGAGACCCAGTACTTC | CASSLGLAQETQYF
few | TRBJ2-1 | NA | TRBV6-4 | TGTGCCAGCAGTGACGACCAGGGGGGCAATGAGCAGTTCTTC | CASSDDQGGNEQFF
NA | TRBJ1-4 | TRBD1 | TRBV2 | TGTGCCAGCAGGGCCGGGACAGGGACCCAAACTAATGAAAAACTGTTTTTT | CASRAGTGTQTNEKLFF
NA | TRBJ2-7 | NA | TRBV5-6 | TGTGCCAGCAGCTGGCGGGCCAAACCATTCGAGCAGTACTTC | CASSWRAKPFEQYF
NA | TRBJ2-1 | NA | TRBV4-3 | TGCGCCAGCAGCCATGTCAGGACATACAATGAGCAGTTCTTC | CASSHVRTYNEQFF
NA | TRBJ1-6 | NA | TRBV18 | TGTGCCAGCTCACCGCTCCCCCAGGAGGTAAATTCACCCCTCCACTTT | CASSPLPQEVNSPLHF
NA | TRBJ2-3 | TRBD2 | TRBV7-9 | TGTGCCAGCAGCTTAGGTGCTAGCGGGGCCACAGATACGCAGTATTTT | CASSLGASGATDTQYF
NA | TRBJ2-1 | TRBD2 | TRBV7-9 | TGTGCCAGCAGCTTAGCGACTAGCGGGGGGCTAGACAATGAGCAGTTCTTC | CASSLATSGGLDNEQFF
few | TRBJ1-1 | NA | TRBV4-3 | TGCGCCAGCAGCCAAGATTCTACCAGGGACACTGAAGCTTTCTTT | CASSQDSTRDTEAFF
NA | TRBJ1-2 | NA | TRBV7-9 | TGTGCCAGCAGCCCCCCCGGGGGGAACTATGGCTACACCTTC | CASSPPGGNYGYTF
few | TRBJ1-1 | NA | TRBV10-1 | TGCGCCAGCAGCATAACACCACAGGGGAACACTGAAGCTTTCTTT | CASSITPQGNTEAFF
NA | TRBJ2-7 | NA | TRBV28 | TGTGCCAGCAGTTTTGGGGGGTCCCCCTACGAGCAGTACTTC | CASSFGGSPYEQYF
few | TRBJ1-3 | NA | TRBV2 | TGTGCCAGCAGTGATAGGCAGACTCGCTCTGGAAACACCATATATTTT | CASSDRQTRSGNTIYF
NA | TRBJ2-5 | NA | TRBV5-4 | TGTGCCAGCAGCGACCCAGGGCTTGAACAGTACTTC | CASSDPGLEQYF
NA | TRBJ1-3 | NA | TRBV27 | TGTGCCAGCAGTTTAGGCCCAATGAGGGGAAACACCATATATTTT | CASSLGPMRGNTIYF
once | TRBJ2-7 | TRBD1 | TRBV5-6 | TGTGCCAGCAGCTTGGGTGGGACAGGGAGTCTCTACGAGCAGTACTTC | CASSLGGTGSLYEQYF
NA | TRBJ2-3 | TRBD2 | TRBV28 | TGTGCCAGCAGTTCGGGACTAGCGGGGGGGCACCTTTACACAGATACGCAGTATTTT | CASSSGLAGGHLYTDTQYF
NA | TRBJ2-2 | TRBD1 | TRBV15 | TGTGCCACCAGCAGAGAAGGGCCAGGGGGGAACACCGGGGAGCTGTTTTTT | CATSREGPGGNTGELFF
once | TRBJ1-1 | NA | TRBV5-4 | TGTGCCAGCAGCTTGGCGGGGGGGACCCTGAACACTGAAGCTTTCTTT | CASSLAGGTLNTEAFF
NA | TRBJ2-2 | TRBD2 | TRBV19 | TGTGCCAGTAGACATTGGGTATTGCGGGAGGCAAGGACCGGGGAGCTGTTTTTT | CASRHWVLREARTGELFF
NA | TRBJ2-4 | TRBD2 | TRBV15 | TGTGCCACCAGCAGACTCCCTAGCGGGAGGGCCGTCAAAAACATTCAGTACTTC | CATSRLPSGRAVKNIQYF
NA | TRBJ2-7 | TRBD1 | TRBV28 | TGTGCCAGCCCCGGGACAGGGACTTCCTACGAGCAGTACTTC | CASPGTGTSYEQYF
NA | TRBJ2-1 | TRBD2 | TRBV2 | TGTGCCAGCAGTGAAGAGCGGGGGGCTCTCAATGGGCAGTTCTTC | CASSEERGALNGQFF
NA | TRBJ1-5 | TRBD1 | TRBV6-1 | TGTGCCAGCAGTGATCCCGGGACAGGGGGCAAGCAGCCCCAGCATTTT | CASSDPGTGGKQPQHF
NA | TRBJ2-7 | NA | TRBV5-1 | TGCGCCAGCAGCTCCCCCGACAGTTCCTCCTACGAGCAGTACTTC | CASSSPDSSSYEQYF
NA | TRBJ1-3 | NA | TRBV28 | TGTGCCAGCAGGTCAGGGGTTACTGGAAACACCATATATTTT | CASRSGVTGNTIYF
NA | TRBJ1-1 | NA | TRBV5-1 | TGCGCCAGCAGCCTAACGACGGGTGGCATGAACACTGAAGCTTTCTTT | CASSLTTGGMNTEAFF
NA | TRBJ1-1 | NA | TRBV30 | TGTGCCTGGAGCATATATGGGCAGGGGCAGGTAAAAGAAGCTTTCTTT | CAWSIYGQGQVKEAFF
NA | TRBJ1-5 | NA | TRBV5-1 | TGCGCCAGCAGCTTGGACAGTCCCAATCAGCCCCAGCATTTT | CASSLDSPNQPQHF
NA | TRBJ2-7 | TRBD1 | TRBV2 | TGTGCCAGCCGGGGGACAGGGGGCTCCTACGAGCAGTACTTC | CASRGTGGSYEQYF
NA | TRBJ2-7 | TRBD1 | TRBV7-9 | TGTGCCAGCAGCTCGGGACAGGGTGGCGACGAGCAGTACTTC | CASSSGQGGDEQYF
NA | TRBJ1-4 | TRBD1 | TRBV5-1 | TGCGCCAGCAGCTTGAGGGGGCTAGGTGAAAAACTGTTTTTT | CASSLRGLGEKLFF
NA | TRBJ1-3 | NA | TRBV19 | TGTGCCAGTAGTGGCTCCTCCTCTGGAAACACCATATATTTT | CASSGSSSGNTIYF
NA | TRBJ2-5 | TRBD1 | TRBV6-6 | TGTGCCAGTAAGGGACAGGGACAAGAGACCCAGTACTTC | CASKGQGQETQYF
NA | TRBJ2-7 | NA | TRBV28 | TGTGCCAGCAGCGCGGGCGAAGGACGGGTGGCCTACGAGCAGTACTTC | CASSAGEGRVAYEQYF
NA | TRBJ1-1 | NA | TRBV7-8 | TGTGCCAGCAGCTTAGTGACAGCGGGGAACACTGAAGCTTTCTTT | CASSLVTAGNTEAFF
NA | TRBJ2-2 | TRBD1 | TRBV30 | TGTGCCTGGAGTGTGACGACAGGGAGAGGGACCGGGGAGCTGTTTTTT | CAWSVTTGRGTGELFF
NA | TRBJ1-4 | NA | TRBV28 | TGTGCCAGCGGTAACGGGGGAGGGTATGAAAAACTGTTTTTT | CASGNGGGYEKLFF
NA | TRBJ1-5 | TRBD1 | TRBV12-5 | TGTGCTAGTGCCCAGGACAGGGGAAGTCAGCCCCAGCATTTT | CASAQDRGSQPQHF
NA | TRBJ1-1 | NA | TRBV5-1 | TGCGCCAGCAGACTACAGGGCATGAACACTGAAGCTTTCTTT | CASRLQGMNTEAFF
NA | TRBJ2-1 | TRBD2 | TRBV6-5 | TGTGCCAGCAGTCTAGGGACTAGCGGGGTGGGGGAGCAGTTCTTC | CASSLGTSGVGEQFF
NA | TRBJ2-5 | NA | TRBV10-3 | TGTGCCATCAGTGGGGTTGAGGGAGGCTTACAAGAGACCCAGTACTTC | CAISGVEGGLQETQYF
NA | TRBJ2-7 | NA | TRBV20-1 | TGCAGTGCTTCGGACACCTACGAGCAGTACTTC | CSASDTYEQYF
NA | TRBJ2-3 | TRBD2 | TRBV19 | TGTGCCAGCCGAGGGAGGCGGGAGTCCCCAGATACGCAGTATTTT | CASRGRRESPDTQYF
NA | TRBJ2-1 | NA | TRBV19 | TGTGCCAGTACCCAACCCGGGTCCACCAATGAGCAGTTCTTC | CASTQPGSTNEQFF
NA | TRBJ1-1 | NA | TRBV7-5 | TGTGCCAGAAGCTCGATCAGGGTGAACACTGAAGCTTTCTTT | CARSSIRVNTEAFF
once | TRBJ2-2 | TRBD1 | TRBV6-1 | TGTGCCAGCAGTGTGGGACAGCTGAACACCGGGGAGCTGTTTTTT | CASSVGQLNTGELFF